The present T cell receptor beta chain was sequenced within a study of blood T cell repertoires in COVID-19. Study background: Nucleic acid was either cDNA or gDNA, and it came from T cells, B-cell-depleted T cells, or PBMCs.

This table comes from immunoSEQ multiplex PCR, and its TCRdb copy is limited to in-frame clones, with some not included. The table lists over 350,000 clones, about 90% of them singletons. J gave up 9 bases and V 4 bases, and 5 bases lay outside the gene matches. The germline gives CDR1 MDHEN, CDR2 SYDVKM. The CDR3 has 13 amino acids. Sequencing was done on a sample of PBMCs or T cells enriched from blood (not recorded which). The source of this sequence is a woman aged 18-29 years with acute COVID-19. The rearrangement links TRBV28 to TRBJ2-1; 8 nucleotides agree with TRBD2. CDR3 nucleotide sequence: TGTGCCAGCAGTTATAGGACTAGCAGTGAGCAGTTCTTC. Its protein is CASSYRTSSEQFF.